This T cell receptor (beta chain) stems from a study of cytomegalovirus exposure and HLA in healthy donors. As to this clone: Its antigen remains unknown.

Whole-study findings and limits: Reports state that TCR beta sequences accurately predicted most subjects' HLA-A and HLA-B alleles.

This PCR relied on a set of 60 Vbeta primers and 13 Jbeta primers. Clones were sequenced by immunoSEQ multiplex PCR, and TCRdb holds only the in-frame ones, with some missing. The sample has some 160,000 clones, 77% seen once. Sequenced material: PBMCs. The receptor was isolated from a woman aged 25 to 39 in good health and CMV-seronegative.

The CDR3: CASSPRDMSTEAFF. CDR3 sequence (DNA): TGTGCCAGCTCACCACGGGACATGAGCACTGAAGCTTTCTTT. V and J are TRBV18 and TRBJ1-1, with a tentative D call TRBD1 (6 bases). The CDR3 is 14 residues long. V lost 1 base and J 4 bases, leaving 10 bases between the germline ends. Looked up from germline, CDR1 is KGHSH and CDR2 is LQKENI.